Sequencing of this T cell receptor (beta chain) was carried out in a study of blood T cell repertoires in COVID-19. Study-wide context: The samples span acute and convalescent COVID-19 from the United States, Italy and Spain. In each case, the material was cDNA or gDNA derived from T cells, B-cell-depleted T cells, or PBMCs.

Some clones are missing from TCRdb's copy, which holds only in-frame ones; the method was immunoSEQ multiplex PCR. Found here are around 30,000 clones, more than 90% of them singletons; the top ten hold 8.4%. The V and J ends lost 6 bases and 1 base, in that order; junction bases with no gene match: 2. The CDR3 runs to 13 residues. CDR1 and CDR2 (germline): MNHEY, SVGAGI. Sequencing was carried out using peripheral blood. The chain combines TRBV6-5 with TRBJ1-1; TRBD1 matches 7 bases. The clonotype originates from an older man with active or convalescent COVID-19. CDR3 protein: CASRWTGNTEAFF. The CDR3 DNA is TGTGCCAGCAGGTGGACAGGGAACACTGAAGCTTTCTTT.